A single sample gave rise to the 11 T cell receptor beta chains below, sequenced in a study of blood T cells in healthy people across ages. Primers used in a second PCR of roughly 6 to 11 cycles were a sample-barcoded 5' primer and a J-beta primer mix. TCRdb passed the 5' RACE reads through MiXCR, listing each CDR3 protein once. Among more than 1.4 million distinct CDR3 sequences listed, about 43% were seen once. Sequencing was carried out using blood. The source is a woman under 30 in good health.

CDR3: CAIREGFDTEAFF. The CDR3 bases are TGTGCCATCAGGGAGGGGTTTGACACTGAAGCTTTCTTT. This chain uses TRBV10-3 with TRBJ1-1; a possible D gene is TRBD1 (5 bases). The germline V gene has CDR1 ENHRY and CDR2 SYGVKD. With 6 bases removed from V and 3 bases from J, the gap between germline ends came to 11 bases. The CDR3 is 13 amino acids.

The chain is built from TRBV6-6 and TRBJ2-3; D perhaps matches TRBD1 (5 bases). This CDR3 has 16 residues. V was cut by 4 bases and J by 1 base, with 15 bases left in between. Germline V gives CDR1 MNHNY, CDR2 SVGAGI (reference sequence). The CDR3 sequence: CASSSPRVGGTDTQYF. In DNA, the CDR3 is TGTGCCAGCAGTTCGCCCAGGGTAGGAGGCACAGATACGCAGTATTTT.

This clonotype was seen a handful of times. The chain employs TRBV20-1 and TRBJ2-1; 8 bases align to TRBD2. V was pared by 5 bases and J by 4 bases, with 7 bases of the junction left unmatched. This CDR3 region has 14 residues. Germline values: CDR1 DFQATT, CDR2 SNEGSKA (reference sequence). The CDR3 nucleotides read TGCAGTGCTTCGAGCGGGAGTGATTACAATGAGCAGTTCTTC. The encoded protein is CSASSGSDYNEQFF.

There are a few counts of this clonotype. The chain has TRBV12-3 or TRBV12-4 and TRBJ2-5; perhaps TRBD1 as D (5 bases). Matching the DNA end better, TRBJ2-7 makes the J call doubtful. The CDR3 totals 14 residues. The CDR3 region has the DNA TGTGCCAGCAGCCGAAAGGCAGGGTCATCCGAGCAGTACTTC. This translates into CASSRKAGSSEQYF.

This clonotype was observed a handful of times. The chain has TRBV7-3 and TRBJ2-3; 11 bases match TRBD2. CDR1 and CDR2 from the germline V gene are SGHTA and FQGTGA. V shed 4 bases and J 5 bases; nucleotides not matched to a gene: 8. This CDR3 is 16 amino acids long. Written as DNA, the CDR3 is TGTGCCAGCAGCTCCGTAGCGGGGGGGCATATAGATACGCAGTATTTT. Translated, it gives CASSSVAGGHIDTQYF.

A few counts support this clonotype. The chain uses TRBV20-1 and TRBJ2-5; 14 bases line up with TRBD2. Germline V CDR1 and CDR2: DFQATT, SNEGSKA (reference sequence). J gave up 5 bases and V 0 bases, and 5 bases lay outside the gene matches. The length of the CDR3 is 16 residues. The CDR3 reads CSARDGLAGGSETQYF. The CDR3 DNA follows: TGCAGTGCTAGAGATGGACTAGCGGGAGGTTCGGAGACCCAGTACTTC.

The chain joins TRBV27 to TRBJ2-3, with D tentatively TRBD2 (5 bases). The V end lost 5 bases, the J end lost 10 bases, and 16 bases lay between the germline ends. The CDR3 has 13 amino acids. Looked up from germline, CDR1 is MNHEY and CDR2 is SMNVEV (reference sequence). The CDR3 DNA follows: TGTGCCAGCAGTGTTCTTCAGGAGGCCGCGCAGTATTTT. Amino acid sequence: CASSVLQEAAQYF.

This clonotype was recorded a few times. This sequence joins TRBV10-3 and TRBJ2-5; D gene ambiguous. The end of the DNA aligns better with TRBJ2-7, so the J call may be wrong. Germline V gene sequence: CDR1 ENHRY, CDR2 SYGVKD. This CDR3 has 12 amino acids. CDR3 in amino acids: CAISGKDYEQYF. The CDR3 DNA is TGTGCCATCAGTGGTAAGGACTACGAGCAGTACTTC.

The rearrangement joins TRBV6-1 to TRBJ1-2; no definite D call. V was shortened by 4 bases and J by 4 bases, with 13 bases between the two germline ends. Looked up from germline, CDR1 is MNHNS and CDR2 is SASEGT. The CDR3 length is 14 residues. The CDR3 DNA is TGTGCCAGCAGTGTTAGTGAATCCCTCTATGGCTACACCTTC. Its translation: CASSVSESLYGYTF.

This sequence joins TRBV20-1 and TRBJ1-5; D is perhaps TRBD1 (5 bases). Trimming took off 3 bases at V and 0 bases at J, with 18 bases between the two ends. The CDR3 extends over 17 amino acids. Germline V lookup: CDR1 DFQATT, CDR2 SNEGSKA (reference sequence). CDR3 region: CSASLGGPRNSNQPQHF. CDR3 DNA sequence: TGCAGTGCTAGTCTCGGGGGTCCGCGGAATAGCAATCAGCCCCAGCATTTT.

Ten or more counts support this clonotype. V and J are TRBV29-1 and TRBJ2-3, with D possibly called TRBD1 or TRBD2 (6 bases each). Trimming left V 6 bases short and J 3 bases short, with 10 bases between. Germline V CDR1 and CDR2: SQVTM, ANQGSEA. The CDR3 consists of 12 residues. This CDR3 reads CSVRGETDTQYF. In nucleotides, the CDR3 is TGCAGCGTGAGGGGGGAGACAGATACGCAGTATTTT.